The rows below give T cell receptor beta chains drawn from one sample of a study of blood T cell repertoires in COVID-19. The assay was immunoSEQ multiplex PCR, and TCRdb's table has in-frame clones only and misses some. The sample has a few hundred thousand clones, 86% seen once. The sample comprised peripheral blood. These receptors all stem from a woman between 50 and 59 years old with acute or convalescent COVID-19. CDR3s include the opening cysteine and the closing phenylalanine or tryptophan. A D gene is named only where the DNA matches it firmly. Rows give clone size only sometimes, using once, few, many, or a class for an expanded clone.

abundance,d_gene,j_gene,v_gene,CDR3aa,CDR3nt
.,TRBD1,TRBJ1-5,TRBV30,CAWSNRGGGNQPQHF,TGTGCCTGGAGTAACAGGGGCGGTGGCAATCAGCCCCAGCATTTT
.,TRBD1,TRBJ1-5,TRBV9,CASSATGGNQPQHF,TGTGCCAGCAGCGCCACAGGGGGCAATCAGCCCCAGCATTTT
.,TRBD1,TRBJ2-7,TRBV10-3,CAITGQGINEQYF,TGTGCCATCACGGGACAGGGGATCAACGAGCAGTACTTC
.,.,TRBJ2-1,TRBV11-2,CASSLAGRYNEQFF,TGTGCCAGCAGCCTCGCGGGGAGGTACAATGAGCAGTTCTTC
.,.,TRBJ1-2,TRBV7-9,CASSLGGQLIDYGYTF,TGTGCCAGCAGCTTAGGTGGACAACTTATCGACTATGGCTACACCTTC
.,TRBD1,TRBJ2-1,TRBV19,CASTSRQGARNEQFF,TGTGCCAGTACCTCAAGGCAGGGGGCGCGGAATGAGCAGTTCTTC
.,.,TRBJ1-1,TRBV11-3,CASSSSIVGTINTEAFF,TGTGCCAGCAGCTCTAGTATAGTCGGGACAATTAACACTGAAGCTTTCTTT
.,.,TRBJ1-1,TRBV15,CATSRLTGNTEAFF,TGTGCCACCAGCAGACTCACAGGGAACACTGAAGCTTTCTTT
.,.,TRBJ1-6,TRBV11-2,CASSLEGGVSPLHF,TGTGCCAGCAGCTTAGAGGGGGGGGTATCACCCCTCCACTTT
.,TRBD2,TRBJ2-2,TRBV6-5,CASSTSGTGELFF,TGTGCCAGCAGCACTAGCGGCACCGGGGAGCTGTTTTTT
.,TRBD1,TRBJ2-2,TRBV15,CASARTGSTGELFF,TGTGCCAGCGCCAGGACAGGGAGCACCGGGGAGCTGTTTTTT
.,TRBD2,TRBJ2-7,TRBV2,CASKSPGEGTYEQYF,TGTGCCAGCAAGAGCCCTGGGGAGGGTACCTACGAGCAGTACTTC
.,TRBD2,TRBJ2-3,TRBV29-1,CSVEAGRADTQYF,TGCAGCGTTGAGGCAGGGAGGGCAGATACGCAGTATTTT
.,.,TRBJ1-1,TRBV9,CASSAQGAEAFF,TGTGCCAGCAGCGCACAGGGAGCTGAAGCTTTCTTT
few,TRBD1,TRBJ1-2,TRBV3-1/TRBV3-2,CASSQERDRTFYGYTF,TGTGCCAGCAGCCAAGAGCGGGACAGGACCTTCTATGGCTACACCTTC
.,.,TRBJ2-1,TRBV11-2,CASSLVLGSSYNEQFF,TGTGCCAGCAGCTTAGTTTTGGGGAGCTCCTACAATGAGCAGTTCTTC
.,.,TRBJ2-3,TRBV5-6,CASSLGQFTDTQYF,TGTGCCAGCAGCCTCGGACAATTCACAGATACGCAGTATTTT
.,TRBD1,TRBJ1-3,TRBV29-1,CSVWGQGYGNTIYF,TGCAGCGTTTGGGGACAGGGTTACGGAAACACCATATATTTT
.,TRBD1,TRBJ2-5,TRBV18,CASSPKGAEETQYF,TGTGCCAGCTCACCGAAGGGGGCGGAAGAGACCCAGTACTTC
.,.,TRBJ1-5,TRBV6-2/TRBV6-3,CASSYGGGADQPQHF,TGTGCCAGCAGTTACGGCGGGGGCGCTGATCAGCCCCAGCATTTT
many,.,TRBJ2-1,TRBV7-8,CASSLVTGSVNEQFF,TGTGCCAGCAGCTTAGTTACCGGGAGCGTCAATGAGCAGTTCTTC
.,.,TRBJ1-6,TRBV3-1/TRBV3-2,CASSQSRGLNSPLHF,TGTGCCAGCAGCCAATCCAGGGGTCTTAATTCACCCCTCCACTTT
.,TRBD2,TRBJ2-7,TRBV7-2,CASSLDSRTSGVGYEQYF,TGTGCCAGCAGCTTAGACTCCCGGACTAGCGGGGTTGGGTACGAGCAGTACTTC
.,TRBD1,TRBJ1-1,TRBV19,CASSISTWTGDNPEAFF,TGTGCCAGTAGTATCTCCACTTGGACAGGGGATAACCCTGAAGCTTTCTTT
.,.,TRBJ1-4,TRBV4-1,CASSQIGEVTNEKLFF,TGCGCCAGCAGCCAAATAGGGGAGGTAACTAATGAAAAACTGTTTTTT
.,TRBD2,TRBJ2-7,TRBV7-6,CASSWNSVGGYEQYF,TGTGCCAGCAGCTGGAACTCCGTGGGGGGGTACGAGCAGTACTTC
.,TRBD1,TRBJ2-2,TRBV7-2,CASSFFQGANTGELFF,TGTGCCAGCAGCTTCTTCCAGGGGGCGAACACCGGGGAGCTGTTTTTT
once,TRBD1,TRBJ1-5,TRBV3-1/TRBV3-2,CASSQDAGGSQPQHF,TGTGCCAGCAGCCAAGATGCAGGGGGCAGCCAGCCCCAGCATTTT
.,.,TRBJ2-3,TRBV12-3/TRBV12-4,CASRAEPVDTQYF,TGTGCCAGCCGCGCGGAGCCCGTAGATACGCAGTATTTT
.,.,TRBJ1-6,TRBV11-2,CASSLDIRSDSPLHF,TGTGCCAGCAGCTTAGATATACGGTCGGATTCACCCCTCCACTTT
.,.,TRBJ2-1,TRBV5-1,CASGSWRGNEQFF,TGCGCCAGCGGCTCCTGGAGGGGTAATGAGCAGTTCTTC
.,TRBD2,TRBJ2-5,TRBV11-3,CASSKPASGGAPQETQYF,TGTGCCAGCTCCAAGCCGGCTAGCGGGGGGGCCCCCCAAGAGACCCAGTACTTC
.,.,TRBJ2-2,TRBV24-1,CATSDHSAGELFF,TGTGCCACCAGTGATCATAGCGCCGGGGAGCTGTTTTTT
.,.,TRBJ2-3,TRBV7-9,CASSSSLSTDTQYF,TGTGCCAGCAGCTCTAGCCTTAGCACAGATACGCAGTATTTT
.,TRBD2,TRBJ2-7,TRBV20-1,CSASDPSGRSSYEQYF,TGCAGTGCTAGTGATCCTAGCGGGAGGAGCTCCTACGAGCAGTACTTC
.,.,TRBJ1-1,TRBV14,CASSHLELPTEAFF,TGTGCCAGCAGCCATCTCGAGCTCCCCACTGAAGCTTTCTTT
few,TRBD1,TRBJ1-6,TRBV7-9,CASSEGTANSPLHF,TGTGCCAGCAGCGAGGGGACAGCGAATTCACCCCTCCACTTT
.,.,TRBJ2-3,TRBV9,CASSVAAGNTDTQYF,TGTGCCAGCAGCGTAGCTGCGGGGAACACAGATACGCAGTATTTT
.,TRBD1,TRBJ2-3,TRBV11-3,CASSSRDRADTQYF,TGTGCCAGCAGCTCCCGGGACAGGGCCGATACGCAGTATTTT